One T cell receptor (beta chain) is described in this entry. At one boundary the junction diverges from the germline segment, which might be a read error. Amplification targeted the TCR beta CDR3 regions, with RNA transcripts as the source material. The authors performed first-round RT-PCR with HTBI primers and then a second-round multiplex PCR. TCRdb redid the calling of the multiplex PCR reads with MiXCR, one entry per CDR3 protein. The sample lists approximately 700,000 distinct CDR3 sequences, 40% occurring once. This sample is drawn from a study of Graves' ophthalmopathy and Graves' hyperthyroidism. What was sequenced was peripheral blood. The clonotype was recovered from an adult man with Graves' ophthalmopathy.

The CDR3 sequence: CASSLVGQGNFYGYTF. In DNA form, the CDR3 reads TGTGCCAGCAGTTTAGTGGGACAGGGGAATTTCTATGGCTACACCTTC. The chain employs TRBV10-3 and TRBJ1-2, with TRBD1 identical over 10 bases. This CDR3 comprises 16 residues. Germline loops: CDR1 ENHRY, CDR2 SYGVKD.